This T cell receptor beta chain emerged from a study of cytomegalovirus exposure and HLA in healthy donors. Concerning this clone: The antigen remains undetermined.

Regarding the study as a whole: Previously analyzed data showed that most TCR beta V segments were productive at a frequency of about 87% or about 30%.

PCR was performed using 60 Vbeta and 13 Jbeta primers. The table came from immunoSEQ multiplex PCR; TCRdb's copy has only in-frame clones and leaves some out. The sample contains tens of thousands of clones, around 80% of which appear only once. Germline CDR1 LNHNV, CDR2 YYDKDF (reference sequence). This CDR3 spans 14 amino acids. The V segment lost 4 bases and the J segment 6 bases; nucleotides outside the gene matches: 8. The TCR was taken from a male donor in good health and CMV-seropositive. The sequencing input was PBMCs. The gene calls are TRBV15 and TRBJ2-7, with 8 bases that match TRBD2. Written as DNA, the CDR3 is TGTGCCACCAGCACGTTTAGCGGGACGGGCGAGCAGTACTTC. Protein: CATSTFSGTGEQYF.